This TCR beta chain was sequenced during a study of blood T cell repertoires in COVID-19. Authors' analysis steps: Reference gene primer amplification in the assay estimated nucleated cell counts. The repertoire was sequenced with immunoSEQ multiplex PCR; TCRdb's copy has only in-frame clones and lacks some. V and J calls and clone size come straight from that table; D and trimming were deduced from the DNA. Here the sample spans about 190,000 clones, about four fifths being singletons. Trimming shortened V by 4 bases and J by 10 bases, and 8 bases separated the two germline ends. Germline CDR1 and CDR2: MGHDK and SYGVNS. The CDR3 runs 12 residues. Participants came from some 26 US areas, aged roughly 18 to 100 years. Recovered participants had two consecutive negative NP/OP PCR tests, healthcare professional clearance, or symptom resolution.

This receptor was identified in a woman between 25 and 40 years old who had recovered from COVID-19. Sample: PBMCs or T cells enriched from blood (not recorded which). The rearrangement joins TRBV25-1 to TRBJ1-6, with D uncertain. The CDR3: CASSVVASPLHF. The CDR3, as DNA: TGTGCCAGCAGTGTAGTAGCATCACCCCTCCACTTT. Full variable domain (outside the CDR3, taken from reference TRBV25-1 and TRBJ1-6): EADIYQTPRYLVIGTGKKITLECSQTMGHDKMYWYQQDPGMELHLIHYSYGVNSTEKGDLSSESTVSRIRTEHFPLTLESARPSHTSQYLCASSVVASPLHFGNGTRLTVT.